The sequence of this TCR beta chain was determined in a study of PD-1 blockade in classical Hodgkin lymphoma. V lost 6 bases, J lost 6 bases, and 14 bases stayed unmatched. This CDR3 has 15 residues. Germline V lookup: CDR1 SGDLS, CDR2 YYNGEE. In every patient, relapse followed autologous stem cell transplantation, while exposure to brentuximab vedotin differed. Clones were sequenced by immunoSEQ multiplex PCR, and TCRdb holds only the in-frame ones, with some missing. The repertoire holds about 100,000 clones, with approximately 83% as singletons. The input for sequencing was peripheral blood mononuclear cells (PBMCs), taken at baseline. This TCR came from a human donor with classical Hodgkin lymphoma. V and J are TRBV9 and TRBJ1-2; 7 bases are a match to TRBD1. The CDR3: CASKGTGTVSDGYTF. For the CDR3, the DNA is TGTGCCAGCAAGGGAACCGGGACAGTCTCTGATGGCTACACCTTC.